Each of the 15 T cell receptor beta chains below was sequenced from the same sample in a study of immune heterogeneity within non-small cell lung tumors (dated by TCRdb to the late 2010s). TCRdb names HiSeq X Ten as the instrument used. The TCR beta CDR3 region was amplified with a multiplex PCR system whose first round of around 10 cycles used 32 V-gene forward primers and 13 J-gene reverse primers. The public reads were reprocessed in TCRdb via fastp at Q25 and MiXCR, keeping in-frame beta chains. Rows are combined by CDR3 protein, so each entry shows the most common genes and DNA. The sample data list 30,000 to 40,000 distinct CDR3 sequences, and approximately 30% of these were observed just once. The top ten hold approximately 4% of the sample. For the TCR template, genomic DNA was extracted from bulk tumor tissue, and 500 to 600 ng of gDNA was amplified for each sample. During surgery, multiple biopsies were taken from each primary tumor and placed as far apart as possible within the tumor mass. Patients in the study cohort, which was described as untreated, were newly diagnosed NSCLC cases going through curative surgery.

Specimen: lung tumor tissue. These receptors all stem from a man aged 40-49 years with non-small cell lung cancer.

This clonotype was seen many times. V is TRBV7-3 and J is TRBJ2-1; D gene ambiguous. CDR3 length: 13 residues. Trimming pared 5 bases from V and 0 bases from J, leaving 5 bases between. CDR1 and CDR2 (germline): SGHTA, FQGTGA. The CDR3 DNA reads as TGTGCCAGCAGCCCGAGCTCCTACAATGAGCAGTTCTTC. It specifies CASSPSSYNEQFF. The whole variable domain, remainder taken from reference TRBV7-3 and TRBJ2-1, is GAGVSQTPSNKVTEKGKYVELRCDPISGHTALYWYRQSLGQGPEFLIYFQGTGAADDSGLPNDRFFAVRPEGSVSTLKIQRTERGDSAVYLCASSPSSYNEQFFGPGTRLTVL.

This clonotype was recorded many times. J is TRBJ1-2 and V is TRBV12-3 or TRBV12-4; 9 bases line up with TRBD1. The CDR3 runs to 13 residues. V was pared by 6 bases and J by 8 bases, with 7 bases of the junction left unmatched. The CDR3 nucleotides are TGTGCCAGCAGCCTACAGGGGGCGGGCGGCTACACCTTC. This codes for CASSLQGAGGYTF.

This clonotype was observed at least ten times. This chain links TRBV20-1 with TRBJ1-6; D gene ambiguous. The CDR3 is 15 amino acids. The V end lost 3 bases, the J end lost 0 bases, and 9 bases lay between the germline ends. Germline V gene lookup returns CDR1 DFQATT and CDR2 SNEGSKA (reference sequence). The CDR3 coding sequence is TGCAGTGCTAGTGCCGGAAGCTCCTATAATTCACCCCTCCACTTT. The encoded protein is CSASAGSSYNSPLHF.

This clonotype has ten or more counts. The chain combines TRBV11-3 with TRBJ2-7; TRBD2 is a possible D gene (6 bases). The ends were cut back, 3 bases at V and 0 bases at J, with 9 bases in the middle. Germline CDR1 SGHNT, CDR2 YENEEA. The length of the CDR3 is 14 residues. CDR3 nucleotide sequence: TGTGCCAGCAGCTTTCGGGGGAACTCCTACGAGCAGTACTTC. It translates to CASSFRGNSYEQYF.

This clonotype was counted at least ten times. This chain joins TRBV27 and TRBJ2-1; maybe TRBD1 (6 bases). The CDR3 length is 15 residues. Germline V gene data show CDR1 as MNHEY and CDR2 as SMNVEV (reference sequence). With 5 bases removed from V and 4 bases from J, the gap between germline ends came to 15 bases. CDR3 region: CASSPNLGGYNEQFF. CDR3 DNA sequence: TGTGCCAGCAGTCCGAACTTAGGGGGTTACAATGAGCAGTTCTTC.

This clonotype is categorized as medium-sized. DNA for the CDR3: TGTGCCAGCAACTCAGGGTTGAACACTGAAGCTTTCTTT. Its translation: CASNSGLNTEAFF. V is TRBV6-1 and J is TRBJ1-1; possible D gene TRBD1, 5 bases. Trimming took off 7 bases at V and 0 bases at J, with 9 bases between the two ends. The germline CDR1 and CDR2 sequences are MNHNS and SASEGT. This CDR3 has 13 residues.

This clonotype was counted only a few times. The chain has TRBV29-1 and TRBJ2-5; no firm D call. The CDR3 has 12 residues. V lost 4 bases, J lost 0 bases, and 6 bases lay in between. Germline V gene sequence: CDR1 SQVTM, CDR2 ANQGSEA. CDR3 sequence: CSVADHQETQYF. The CDR3 nucleotides read TGCAGCGTTGCGGACCACCAAGAGACCCAGTACTTC.

This clonotype was counted ten times or more. The chain joins TRBV20-1 to TRBJ2-7; TRBD1 matches at 9 bases. The V gene's germline CDR1 is DFQATT and CDR2 SNEGSKA (reference sequence). J lost 5 bases, V lost 5 bases, and 7 bases had no gene match. The CDR3 loop spans 13 amino acids. The CDR3 spells CSAQRTGVNEQYF. The DNA of the CDR3 is TGCAGTGCTCAACGGACAGGGGTCAACGAGCAGTACTTC.

The chain recombines TRBV7-8 with TRBJ2-1; D is uncertain. CDR1 and CDR2 (germline): SGHVS, FQNEAQ. This CDR3 contains 17 residues. Trimming took off 2 bases at V and 10 bases at J, with 24 bases between the two ends. CDR3 bases: TGTGCCAGCAGCTTACAATTTGGGCCGCAGTTATTCCGGGAGCAGTTCTTC. This translates into CASSLQFGPQLFREQFF.

This clonotype was counted at least ten times. The CDR3 region has the DNA TGCAGTGCTAGAGGCGGGACAGGGGTTGAAGCTTTCTTT. Protein sequence: CSARGGTGVEAFF. The chain has TRBV20-1 and TRBJ1-1; 10 bases are a match to TRBD1. Trimming at V came to 1 base and at J to 7 bases, leaving 3 bases not matched to a gene. CDR3 size: 13 residues. Germline CDR1 DFQATT, CDR2 SNEGSKA (reference sequence).

This chain uses TRBV10-3 with TRBJ2-5; TRBD2 matches 8 bases. CDR1 is ENHRY, CDR2 SYGVKD, per germline. The CDR3 totals 16 residues. Trimming cost V 4 bases and J 2 bases; bases outside gene matches: 9. CDR3 loop: CAISGHSGAGQETQYF. DNA of the CDR3: TGTGCCATCAGTGGACATAGCGGGGCGGGACAAGAGACCCAGTACTTC.

As to this clonotype: This may be a read error: a much more frequent sequence differs by one nucleotide. V usage is TRBV6-5 and J usage is TRBJ2-7; possible D gene TRBD1, 6 bases. The V gene's germline CDR1 is MNHEY and CDR2 SVGAGI. The CDR3 is 15 amino acids. The CDR3 DNA follows: TGTGCCAGCATTTACTCTTTGACAGGAGCCTACGAGCAGTACTTC. Translated: CASIYSLTGAYEQYF.

This clonotype was seen many times. The CDR3 DNA reads as TGTGCCAGCAGCACAAGTTCTCCCGGGGGCACCATATATTTT. As protein: CASSTSSPGGTIYF. This chain connects TRBV11-2 to TRBJ1-3, with D tentatively TRBD1 (5 bases). CDR1 SGHAT and CDR2 FQNNGV come from the germline V gene. Trimming stripped 5 bases from V and 9 bases from J, with 17 bases between. The CDR3 is made up of 14 amino acids.

The J gene is TRBJ2-1, the V gene TRBV7-2; D is perhaps TRBD1 or TRBD2 (6 bases each). Trimming left V 1 base short and J 7 bases short, with 14 bases between. The CDR3 has 15 amino acids. From germline, CDR1 is SGHTA and CDR2 FQGNSA. Written as DNA, the CDR3 is TGTGCCAGCAGCTTAGTTGGAGGGACAAGAAATGAGCAGTTCTTC. Protein: CASSLVGGTRNEQFF. Variable domain in full (rest from reference TRBV7-2 and TRBJ2-1): GAGVSQSPSNKVTEKGKDVELRCDPISGHTALYWYRQSLGQGLEFLIYFQGNSAPDKSGLPSDRFSAERTGGSVSTLTIQRTQQEDSAVYLCASSLVGGTRNEQFFGPGTRLTVL.

This sequence joins TRBV20-1 and TRBJ2-7, with 7 nucleotides matching TRBD2. The V segment lost 3 bases and the J segment 3 bases; nucleotides outside the gene matches: 8. Germline lookup yields CDR1 DFQATT and CDR2 SNEGSKA (reference sequence). This CDR3 has 14 amino acids. CDR3 amino acids: CSASSREFLYEQYF. The CDR3 DNA reads as TGCAGTGCTAGTTCGCGGGAGTTTCTCTACGAGCAGTACTTC.